The text below deals with one T cell receptor beta chain. The antigen is not known. The CDR3 has 16 amino acids. With V trimmed by 4 bases and J by 2 bases, 8 bases remained unmatched. Per germline, CDR1 SGHRS and CDR2 YFSETQ. TCRdb re-analysed the RT-PCR reads in MiXCR, keeping a single row per CDR3 protein. This table holds more than 550,000 distinct CDR3 sequences, about 10% found once. These data belong to a study of response to subunit inactivated influenza vaccine. Study conclusions and caveats: Seasonal influenza vaccination, on each occasion, was suggested by the authors to recruit few new T cells.

V is TRBV5-1 and J is TRBJ2-5; 10 bases fit TRBD1. Sequenced material: PBMCs from blood, taken on the day of vaccination. The sequence derives from a man aged 45-65 years who received an inactivated influenza vaccine. CDR3 sequence reads: CASSLQGQGRQETQYF. The CDR3 nucleotides read TGCGCCAGCAGCCTTCAGGGACAGGGGAGGCAAGAGACCCAGTACTTC.